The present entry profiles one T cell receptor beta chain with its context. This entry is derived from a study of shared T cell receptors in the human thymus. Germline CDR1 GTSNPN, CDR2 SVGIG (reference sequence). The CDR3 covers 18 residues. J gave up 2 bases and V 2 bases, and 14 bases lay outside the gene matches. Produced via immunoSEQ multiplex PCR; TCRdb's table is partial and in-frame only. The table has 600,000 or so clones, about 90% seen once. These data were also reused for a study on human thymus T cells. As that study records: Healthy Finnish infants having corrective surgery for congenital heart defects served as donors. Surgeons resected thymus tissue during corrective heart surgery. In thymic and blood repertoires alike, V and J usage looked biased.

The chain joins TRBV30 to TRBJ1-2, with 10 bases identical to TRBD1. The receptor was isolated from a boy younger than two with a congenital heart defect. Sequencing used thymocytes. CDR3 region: CAWSPINRDRGGNYGYTF. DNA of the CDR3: TGTGCCTGGAGTCCAATAAACCGGGACAGGGGAGGGAACTATGGCTACACCTTC.